A single sample gave rise to the 5 T cell receptor beta chains below, sequenced in a study of T cell responses to AZD1222 COVID-19 vaccine. Here immunoSEQ multiplex PCR was the method, and the copy in TCRdb shows in-frame clones only, minus some. The data hold 50,000 or so clones, with 70% to 80% observed a single time. Sample: peripheral blood, taken 28 days after the second AZD1222 dose. These receptors came from an adult who received the AZD1222 COVID-19 vaccine.

V is TRBV27 and J is TRBJ2-3; TRBD1 aligns across 8 bases. The germline gives CDR1 MNHEY, CDR2 SMNVEV (reference sequence). After removal of 2 bases from V and 4 bases from J, the junction contained 5 bases not matched to a gene. The CDR3 is 15 amino acids. The CDR3 DNA reads TGTGCCAGCAGTTTAATAGGACAGGGCTCAGATACGCAGTATTTT. Protein: CASSLIGQGSDTQYF.

In its sample, this clone was seen once. The chain links TRBV7-2 to TRBJ1-3; D uncertain. CDR3 size: 13 residues. Trimming pared 4 bases from V and 4 bases from J, leaving 8 bases between. Germline lookup yields CDR1 SGHTA and CDR2 FQGNSA. For the CDR3, the DNA is TGTGCCAGCAGCTCCCAACTGGGAAACACCATATATTTT. Translation gives CASSSQLGNTIYF.

DNA of the CDR3: TGTGCCAGCTCACCAATGGGACAGGGAAACGAAAAACTGTTTTTT. It specifies CASSPMGQGNEKLFF. V gene TRBV18 combines with J gene TRBJ1-4, with 9 nucleotides matching TRBD1. CDR1 is KGHSH, CDR2 LQKENI, per germline. V lost 2 bases, J lost 8 bases, and 6 bases stayed unmatched. This CDR3 comprises 15 residues.

The chain employs TRBV29-1 and TRBJ1-2; D is perhaps TRBD1 (6 bases). Looked up from germline, CDR1 is SQVTM and CDR2 is ANQGSEA. The ends were cut back, 7 bases at V and 4 bases at J, with 13 bases in the middle. CDR3 length: 12 residues. CDR3 in amino acids: CSGGGTSYGYTF. The CDR3 nucleotides read TGCAGCGGAGGGGGAACCTCCTATGGCTACACCTTC.

This clone has just one count. The chain carries TRBV3-1 (or the pseudogene TRBV3-2) and TRBJ1-3, with no clear D. Germline V gene data show CDR1 as LGHDT and CDR2 as YNNKEL (reference sequence). Trimming stripped 3 bases from V and 4 bases from J, with 7 bases between. The CDR3 runs to 13 residues. The CDR3 DNA reads as TGTGCCAGCAGCCAGACCCAGGGAAACACCATATATTTT. It translates to CASSQTQGNTIYF.